This T cell receptor (beta chain) was sequenced during a study of blood T cell repertoires in COVID-19 (TCRdb year 2020). In the study overall: Collaborator samples came from the United States, Italy and Spain and covered acute and convalescent phases of COVID-19. The prospective study material was composed of cDNA or gDNA derived from T cells, B-cell-depleted T cells, or PBMCs. The dataset comprised deeply sampled blood TCRbeta repertoires from subjects exposed to, actively infected with, or recovered from COVID-19. The repertoires were made available in a free public database intended to serve as a resource for research on the immune response to SARS-CoV-2. Samples came from the ongoing ImmuneRACE study (first 160 participants) plus 1,254 subjects from 6 global collaborators. Nearly every sample came with metadata listing a de-identified subject ID, COVID-19 status, age in years and sex. HLA class I and class II types, where available, came from metadata supplied by the sample provider rather than from assay-based typing. Beyond this particular receptor, the publication reports: How much clinical and demographic metadata was included differed by source and by participant, and the metadata was provided uncurated.

Collaborating institutions collected whole blood in K2EDTA tubes following their own protocols. Collaborator samples were shipped for TCRbeta analysis as frozen whole blood, isolated PBMCs, or DNA extracted from either sample type. The immunoSEQ Assay, a bias-controlled multiplex PCR, was used to amplify TCRbeta CDR3 regions from genomic DNA. As for the authors' bioinformatics: Nucleated cell counts per sample were estimated from amplification of reference gene primers within the assay. To quantify the absolute abundance of each unique TCRbeta CDR3 rearrangement, sequence reads were collapsed and filtered. For each sample, productive Simpson clonality was calculated as the square root of Simpson's diversity index across productive rearrangements. This immuneACCESS table, as held by TCRdb, lists in-frame sequences with V and J called but not all clones. Of the missing ones, under half trace to an unresolved V gene in checked studies; the others have no known cause. The V and J calls and the clone size are those of that table, but D and trimming were determined from the DNA. This sample has about 230,000 clones in its table, and approximately 87% of those were observed once. Of the sample, approximately 2.6% is held by the ten largest clones.

In regard to this clone: The target of this receptor is not known. Per-base qualities were not stored, and no clone one base away is much larger.

Per the germline V gene, SGHRS is the CDR1 and YFSETQ is the CDR2. From the cysteine through the phenylalanine, the CDR3 covers 14 amino acids. Here the CDR3 DNA is all that survives: 42 bases in frame from base 1. V is reduced by 4 bases and J by 4 bases, leaving a spacing of 14 bases between them. Here the chain combines TRBV5-1 and TRBJ1-1; 6 matching bases give a weak D call of TRBD1. The clonotype was recovered from a woman in her 70s with active or convalescent COVID-19. The sequenced sample consisted of peripheral blood. The CDR3 reads CASSPTGQFTEAFF. The DNA sequence is TGCGCCAGCAGCCCCACTGGACAGTTCACTGAAGCTTTCTTT.